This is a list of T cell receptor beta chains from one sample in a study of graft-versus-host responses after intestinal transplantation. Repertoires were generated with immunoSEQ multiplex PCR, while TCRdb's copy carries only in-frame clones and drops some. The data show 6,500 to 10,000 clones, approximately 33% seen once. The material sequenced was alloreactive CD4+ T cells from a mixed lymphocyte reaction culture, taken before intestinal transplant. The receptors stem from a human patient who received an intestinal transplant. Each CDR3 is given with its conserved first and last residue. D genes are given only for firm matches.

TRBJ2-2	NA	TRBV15	CATRTVTGELFF
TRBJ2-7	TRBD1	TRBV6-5	CASRGVGTGRNEQYF
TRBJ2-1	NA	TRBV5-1	CASSPRDGGRDEQFF
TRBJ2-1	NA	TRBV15	CATSRGLSRDYNEQFF
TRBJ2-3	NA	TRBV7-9	CASSQGPTDTQYF
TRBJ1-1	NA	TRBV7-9	CASSPGNYNTEAFF
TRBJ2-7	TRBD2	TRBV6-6	CASRVGLAGQYEQYF
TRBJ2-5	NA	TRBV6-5	CASRAGPSWVTQYF
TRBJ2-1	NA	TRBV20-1	CSASPNTEQFF
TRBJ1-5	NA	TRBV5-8	CASSLGPGLGQPQHF
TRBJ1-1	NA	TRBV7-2	CASSFFTEAFF
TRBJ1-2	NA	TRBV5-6	CASSPGRVAGYTF
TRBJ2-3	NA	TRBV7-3	CASSLSGTGTDTQYF
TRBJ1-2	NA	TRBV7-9	CASSQERNYGYTF
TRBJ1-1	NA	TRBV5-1	CASRLGTMNTEAFF
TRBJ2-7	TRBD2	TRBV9	CASSEGLADPYEQYF
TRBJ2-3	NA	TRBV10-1	CASSESGLTQYF
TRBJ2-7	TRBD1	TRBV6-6	CASRPATGGSYEQYF
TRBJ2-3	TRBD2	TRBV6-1	CASRVGGAGTDTQYF
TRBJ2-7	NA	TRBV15	CATSRDRGIGEQYF
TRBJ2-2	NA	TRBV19	CASSLPRDFTGELFF
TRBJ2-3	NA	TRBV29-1	CSVDERAQYF
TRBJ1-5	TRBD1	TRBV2	CASSEKGARGNQPQHF
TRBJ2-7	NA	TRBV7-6	CASSLGGSEYEQYF
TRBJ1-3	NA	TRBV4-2	CASSHSGRGGASGNTIYF
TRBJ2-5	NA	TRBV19	CASSIVGGLETQYF
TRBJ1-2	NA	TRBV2	CASNPGGAGYTF
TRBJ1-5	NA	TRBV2	CASSVGANQPQHF
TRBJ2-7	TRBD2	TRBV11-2	CASSSPSTSGLKEQYF
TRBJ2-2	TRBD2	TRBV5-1	CASSFSGSTGELFF